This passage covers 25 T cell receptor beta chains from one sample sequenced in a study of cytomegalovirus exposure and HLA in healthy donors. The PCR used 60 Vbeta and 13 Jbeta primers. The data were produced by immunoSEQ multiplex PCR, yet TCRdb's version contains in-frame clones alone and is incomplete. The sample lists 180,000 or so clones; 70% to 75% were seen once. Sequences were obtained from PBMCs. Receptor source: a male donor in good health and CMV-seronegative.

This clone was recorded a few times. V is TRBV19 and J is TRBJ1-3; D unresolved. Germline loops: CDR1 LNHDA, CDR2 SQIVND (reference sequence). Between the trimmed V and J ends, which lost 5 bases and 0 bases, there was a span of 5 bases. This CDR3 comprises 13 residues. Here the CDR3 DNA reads TGTGCCAGTAGTCCGAGCTCTGGAAACACCATATATTTT. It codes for CASSPSSGNTIYF.

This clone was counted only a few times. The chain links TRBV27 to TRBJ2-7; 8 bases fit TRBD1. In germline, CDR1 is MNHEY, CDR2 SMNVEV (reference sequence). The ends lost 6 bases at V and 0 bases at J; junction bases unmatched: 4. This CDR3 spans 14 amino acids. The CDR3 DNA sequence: TGTGCCAGCAGCGGGGACAGGAGCTCCTACGAGCAGTACTTC. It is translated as CASSGDRSSYEQYF.

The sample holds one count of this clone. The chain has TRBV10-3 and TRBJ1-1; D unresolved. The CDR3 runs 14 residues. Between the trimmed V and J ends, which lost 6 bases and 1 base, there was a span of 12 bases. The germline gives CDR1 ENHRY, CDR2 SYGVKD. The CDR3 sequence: CAIRRGGENTEAFF. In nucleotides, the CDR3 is TGTGCCATCAGGCGGGGAGGTGAGAACACTGAAGCTTTCTTT.

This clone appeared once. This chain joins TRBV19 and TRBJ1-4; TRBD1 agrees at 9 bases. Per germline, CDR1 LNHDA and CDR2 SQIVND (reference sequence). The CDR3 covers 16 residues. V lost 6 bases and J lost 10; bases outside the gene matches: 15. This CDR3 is CASRLEVQGARGKLFF. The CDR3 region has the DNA TGTGCCAGTAGGTTAGAGGTACAGGGGGCTCGCGGAAAACTGTTTTTT.

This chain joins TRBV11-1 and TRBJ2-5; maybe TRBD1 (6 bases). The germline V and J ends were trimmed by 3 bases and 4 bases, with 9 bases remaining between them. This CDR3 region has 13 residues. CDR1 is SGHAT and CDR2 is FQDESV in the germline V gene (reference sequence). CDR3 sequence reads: CASSFSGAETQYF. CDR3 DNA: TGTGCCAGCAGCTTTTCAGGGGCAGAGACCCAGTACTTC.

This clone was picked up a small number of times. In nucleotides, the CDR3 is TGTGCCAGCAGCGAAACCACAGGGGGGTGGTTCAGGGCGGGGACCTTC. It is translated as CASSETTGGWFRAGTF. V gene TRBV2 combines with J gene TRBJ1-2; 8 bases line up with TRBD1. The trim removed 6 bases at V and 14 bases at J, leaving 23 bases unmatched. Per germline, CDR1 SNHLY and CDR2 FYNNEI. The CDR3 is made up of 16 amino acids.

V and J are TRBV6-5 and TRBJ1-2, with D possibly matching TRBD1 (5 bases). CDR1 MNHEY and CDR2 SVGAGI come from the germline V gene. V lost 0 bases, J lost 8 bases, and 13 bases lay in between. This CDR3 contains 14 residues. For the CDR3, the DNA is TGTGCCAGCAGTTACTCAGGCAGGGCGGCGGGCTACACCTTC. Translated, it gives CASSYSGRAAGYTF.

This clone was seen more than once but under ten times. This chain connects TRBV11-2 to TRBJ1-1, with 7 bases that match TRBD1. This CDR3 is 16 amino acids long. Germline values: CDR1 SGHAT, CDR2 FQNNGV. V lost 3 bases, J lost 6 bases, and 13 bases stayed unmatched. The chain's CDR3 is CASSLATGWVSAEAFF. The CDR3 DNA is TGTGCCAGCAGCTTGGCGACAGGGTGGGTGAGCGCTGAAGCTTTCTTT.

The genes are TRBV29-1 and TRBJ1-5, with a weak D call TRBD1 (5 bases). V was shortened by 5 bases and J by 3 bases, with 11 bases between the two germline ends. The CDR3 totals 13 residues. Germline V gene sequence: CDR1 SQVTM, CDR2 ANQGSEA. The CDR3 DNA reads TGCAGCGTTTCTGGACAAGTCAATCAGCCCCAGCATTTT. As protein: CSVSGQVNQPQHF.

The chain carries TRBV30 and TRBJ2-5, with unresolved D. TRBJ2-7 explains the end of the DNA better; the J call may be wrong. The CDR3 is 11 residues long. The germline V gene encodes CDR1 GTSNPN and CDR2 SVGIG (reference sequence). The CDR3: CAWSVYYEQYF. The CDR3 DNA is TGTGCCTGGAGCGTTTATTACGAGCAGTACTTC.

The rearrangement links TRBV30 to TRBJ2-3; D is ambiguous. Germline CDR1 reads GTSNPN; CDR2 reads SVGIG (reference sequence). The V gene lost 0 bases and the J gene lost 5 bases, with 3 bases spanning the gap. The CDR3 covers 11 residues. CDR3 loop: CAWSVLDTQYF. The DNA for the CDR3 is TGTGCCTGGAGTGTACTAGATACGCAGTATTTT.

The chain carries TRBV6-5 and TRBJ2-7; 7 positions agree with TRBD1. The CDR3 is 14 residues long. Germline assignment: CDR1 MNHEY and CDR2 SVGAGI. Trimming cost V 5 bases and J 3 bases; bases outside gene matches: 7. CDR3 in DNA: TGTGCCAGCAGTCCGACAGGGACAATCTACGAGCAGTACTTC. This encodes CASSPTGTIYEQYF.

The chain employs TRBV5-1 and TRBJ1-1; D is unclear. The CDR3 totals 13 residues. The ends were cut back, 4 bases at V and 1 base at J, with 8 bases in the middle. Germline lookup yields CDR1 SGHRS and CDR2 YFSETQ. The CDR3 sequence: CASSINRNTEAFF. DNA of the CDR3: TGCGCCAGCAGCATAAATAGGAACACTGAAGCTTTCTTT. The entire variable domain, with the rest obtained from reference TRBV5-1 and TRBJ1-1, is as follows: KAGVTQTPRYLIKTRGQQVTLSCSPISGHRSVSWYQQTPGQGLQFLFEYFSETQRNKGNFPGRFSGRQFSNSRSEMNVSTLELGDSALYLCASSINRNTEAFFGQGTRLTVV.

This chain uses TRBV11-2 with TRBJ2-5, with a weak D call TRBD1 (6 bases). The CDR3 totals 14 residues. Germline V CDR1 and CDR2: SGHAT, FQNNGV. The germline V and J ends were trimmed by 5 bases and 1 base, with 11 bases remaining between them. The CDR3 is CASSAGTPQETQYF. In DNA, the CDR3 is TGTGCCAGCAGCGCAGGGACACCCCAAGAGACCCAGTACTTC.

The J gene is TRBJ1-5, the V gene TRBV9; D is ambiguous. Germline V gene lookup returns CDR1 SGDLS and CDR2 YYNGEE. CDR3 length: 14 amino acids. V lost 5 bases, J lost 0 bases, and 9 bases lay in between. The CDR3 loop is CASSDTYSNQPQHF. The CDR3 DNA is TGTGCCAGCAGTGATACTTATAGCAATCAGCCCCAGCATTTT.

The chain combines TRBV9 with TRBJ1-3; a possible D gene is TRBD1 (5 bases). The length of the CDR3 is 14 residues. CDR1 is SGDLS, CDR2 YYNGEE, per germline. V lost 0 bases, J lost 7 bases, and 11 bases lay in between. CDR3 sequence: CASSVGGTPNTIYF. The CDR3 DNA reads TGTGCCAGCAGCGTAGGCGGGACCCCGAACACCATATATTTT. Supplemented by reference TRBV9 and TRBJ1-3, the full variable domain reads DSGVTQTPKHLITATGQRVTLRCSPRSGDLSVYWYQQSLDQGLQFLIQYYNGEERAKGNILERFSAQQFPDLHSELNLSSLELGDSALYFCASSVGGTPNTIYFGEGSWLTVV.

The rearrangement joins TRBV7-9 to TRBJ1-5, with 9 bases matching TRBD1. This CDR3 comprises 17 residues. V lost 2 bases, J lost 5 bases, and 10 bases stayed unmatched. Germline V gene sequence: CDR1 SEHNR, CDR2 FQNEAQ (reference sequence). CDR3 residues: CASSLLIGTGFDQPQHF. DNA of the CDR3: TGTGCCAGCAGCTTATTAATTGGGACAGGGTTCGATCAGCCCCAGCATTTT.

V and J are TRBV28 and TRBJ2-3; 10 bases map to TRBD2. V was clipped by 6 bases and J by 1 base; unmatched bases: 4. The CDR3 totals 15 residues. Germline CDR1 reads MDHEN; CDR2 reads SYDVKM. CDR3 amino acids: CASRGGTSGTDTQYF. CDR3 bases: TGTGCCAGCAGGGGGGGGACTAGCGGCACAGATACGCAGTATTTT.

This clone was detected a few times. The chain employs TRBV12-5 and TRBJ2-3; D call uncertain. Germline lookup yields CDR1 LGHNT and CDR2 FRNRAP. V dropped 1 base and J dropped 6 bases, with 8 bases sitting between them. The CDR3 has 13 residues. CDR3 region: CASGLGPGDTQYF. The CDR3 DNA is TGTGCTAGTGGTTTGGGCCCTGGCGATACGCAGTATTTT.

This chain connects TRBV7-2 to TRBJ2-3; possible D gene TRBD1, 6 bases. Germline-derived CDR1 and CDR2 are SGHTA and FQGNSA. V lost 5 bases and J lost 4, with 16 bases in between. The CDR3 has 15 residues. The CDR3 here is CASSRGPEGADTQYF. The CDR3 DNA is TGTGCCAGCAGCCGGGGTCCCGAGGGGGCAGATACGCAGTATTTT.

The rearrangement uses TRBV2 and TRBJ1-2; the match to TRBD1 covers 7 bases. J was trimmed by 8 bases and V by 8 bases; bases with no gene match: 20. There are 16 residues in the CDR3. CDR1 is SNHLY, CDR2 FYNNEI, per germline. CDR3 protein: CASHLSLQGSLGGYTF. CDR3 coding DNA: TGTGCCAGCCACTTGTCGTTACAGGGGTCCTTGGGGGGCTACACCTTC.

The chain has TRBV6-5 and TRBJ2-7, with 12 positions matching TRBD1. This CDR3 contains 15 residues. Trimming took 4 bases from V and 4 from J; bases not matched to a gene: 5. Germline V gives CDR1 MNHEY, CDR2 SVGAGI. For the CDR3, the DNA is TGTGCCAGCAGTTCTCCGGGACAGGGGGCTTACGAGCAGTACTTC. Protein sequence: CASSSPGQGAYEQYF.

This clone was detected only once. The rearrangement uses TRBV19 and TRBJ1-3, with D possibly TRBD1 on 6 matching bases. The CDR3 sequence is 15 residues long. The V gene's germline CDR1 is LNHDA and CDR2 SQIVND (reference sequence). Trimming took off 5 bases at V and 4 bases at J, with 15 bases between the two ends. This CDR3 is CASSATGLSGNTIYF. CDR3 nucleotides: TGTGCCAGTAGTGCCACAGGGCTTTCCGGAAACACCATATATTTT.

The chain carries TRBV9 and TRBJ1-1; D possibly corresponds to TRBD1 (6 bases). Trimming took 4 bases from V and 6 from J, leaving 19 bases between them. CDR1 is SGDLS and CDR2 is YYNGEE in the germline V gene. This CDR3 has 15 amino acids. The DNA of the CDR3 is TGTGCCAGCAGCCCCCGGGGAGGGGGAGGTGCTGAAGCTTTCTTT. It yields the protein CASSPRGGGGAEAFF.

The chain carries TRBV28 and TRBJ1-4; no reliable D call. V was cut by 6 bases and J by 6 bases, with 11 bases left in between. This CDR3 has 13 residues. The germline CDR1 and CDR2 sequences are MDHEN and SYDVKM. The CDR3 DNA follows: TGTGCCAGCAGCGTTATCCCCTATGAAAAACTGTTTTTT. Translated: CASSVIPYEKLFF. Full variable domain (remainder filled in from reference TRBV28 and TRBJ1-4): DVKVTQSSRYLVKRTGEKVFLECVQDMDHENMFWYRQDPGLGLRLIYFSYDVKMKEKGDIPEGYSVSREKKERFSLILESASTNQTSMYLCASSVIPYEKLFFGSGTQLSVL.